The 20 T cell receptor beta chains reported below all come from one sample, sequenced in a study of PD-1 blockade in classical Hodgkin lymphoma. Brentuximab vedotin exposure varied, and every patient relapsed after autologous stem cell transplantation. Sequenced by immunoSEQ multiplex PCR; TCRdb stores in-frame clones only, minus some. The sample contains roughly 55,000 clones, roughly 80% of which appear only once. Sequenced material: peripheral blood mononuclear cells (PBMCs), taken at baseline. All receptors derive from a human donor with classical Hodgkin lymphoma.

The V and J genes are TRBV4-3 and TRBJ1-5; D unclear. Germline-derived CDR1 and CDR2 are LGHNA and YSLEER. This CDR3 spans 17 amino acids. The V gene lost 4 bases and the J gene lost 1 base, with 17 bases spanning the gap. CDR3 sequence reads: CASSPGLGRFSNQPQHF. CDR3 DNA sequence: TGCGCCAGCAGCCCCGGCCTCGGACGGTTCAGCAATCAGCCCCAGCATTTT.

The CDR3 region is CASSQALDPGEQYF. The CDR3 bases are TGTGCCAGCAGCCAAGCACTCGACCCGGGGGAGCAGTACTTC. This chain links TRBV14 with TRBJ2-7; D might be TRBD2 (5 bases). The CDR3 loop spans 14 amino acids. The V end was cut by 1 base, the J end by 7 bases, with 14 bases between. CDR1 and CDR2 (germline): SGHDN, FVKESK.

The chain recombines TRBV4-2 with TRBJ2-7, with 10 bases identical to TRBD1. V shed 5 bases, J shed 3 bases, and the junction held 7 bases outside the gene matches. The CDR3 has 15 amino acids. Germline assignment: CDR1 LGHNA and CDR2 YNFKEQ. The CDR3 here is CASSSPGQGSYEQYF. The CDR3 DNA reads TGTGCCAGCAGCTCCCCGGGACAGGGGAGCTACGAGCAGTACTTC.

J is TRBJ2-7 and V is TRBV2; D ambiguous. The V gene's germline CDR1 is SNHLY and CDR2 FYNNEI. The V and J ends lost 6 bases and 4 bases respectively, with 13 bases between them. The CDR3 contains 13 residues. As DNA, the CDR3 is TGTGCCAGCAGCGCTCCTCCCGAGTACGAGCAGTACGTC. This translates into CASSAPPEYEQYV.

V and J are TRBV4-1 and TRBJ1-3; D unresolved. Between the trimmed V and J ends, which lost 2 bases and 0 bases, there was a span of 8 bases. Germline-derived CDR1 and CDR2 are MGHRA and YSYEKL. The CDR3 has 15 residues. The CDR3 region has the DNA TGCGCCAGCAGCCAATCACTTGTCTCTGGAAACACCATATATTTT. Translation gives CASSQSLVSGNTIYF.

The chain joins TRBV6-5 to TRBJ2-1; no definite D call. Between the trimmed V and J ends, which lost 7 bases and 7 bases, there was a span of 14 bases. The CDR3 totals 13 residues. The germline V gene has CDR1 MNHEY and CDR2 SVGAGI. CDR3 bases: TGTGCCAGCACCGACAACACTGAAAATGAGCAGTTCTTC. This encodes CASTDNTENEQFF.

To note about this clone: Possible read error: a much larger clone is one base away. This chain links TRBV25-1 with TRBJ2-2, with 9 bases identical to TRBD1. Unmatched junction bases numbered 7, after V lost 5 bases and J lost 6 bases. The CDR3 has 15 residues. Germline CDR1 is MGHDK and CDR2 is SYGVNS. In DNA, the CDR3 is TGTGCCAGCAGTCTGCCGGACAGGGGCGCCGGGGAGCTGTTTTTT. This translates into CASSLPDRGAGELFF.

The rearrangement joins TRBV15 to TRBJ2-3, with 11 bases that match TRBD2. V was pared by 3 bases and J by 4 bases, with 6 bases of the junction left unmatched. CDR3 length equals 16 residues. Per the germline V gene, CDR1 is LNHNV and CDR2 is YYDKDF (reference sequence). Written as DNA, the CDR3 is TGTGCCACCAGCAGTCAACTAGCGGGAGACCCAGATACGCAGTATTTT. Translated: CATSSQLAGDPDTQYF. Complete variable domain (other parts from reference TRBV15 and TRBJ2-3): DAMVIQNPRYQVTQFGKPVTLSCSQTLNHNVMYWYQQKSSQAPKLLFHYYDKDFNNEADTPDNFQSRRPNTSFCFLDIRSPGLGDTAMYLCATSSQLAGDPDTQYFGPGTRLTVL.

The chain carries TRBV12-2 and TRBJ2-3. TRBV12-2 corresponds to a pseudogene. This CDR3 has 16 amino acids. The CDR3 reads CASSSTSPLGTDTQYF. CDR3 sequence (DNA): TGTGCAAGCAGCAGTACGAGCCCTCTGGGCACAGATACGCAGTATTTT.

This chain joins TRBV4-1 and TRBJ2-7; 8 bases align to TRBD2. This CDR3 contains 16 residues. The ends lost 0 bases at V and 2 bases at J; junction bases unmatched: 6. Germline CDR1 MGHRA, CDR2 YSYEKL. The DNA for the CDR3 is TGCGCCAGCAGCCAAGATCATAATAGCGGGACCTACGAGCAGTACTTC. Translating it yields CASSQDHNSGTYEQYF.

The rearrangement joins TRBV19 to TRBJ1-3, with unresolved D. Trimming stripped 7 bases from V and 4 bases from J, with 14 bases between. This CDR3 comprises 14 residues. The germline V gene encodes CDR1 LNHDA and CDR2 SQIVND (reference sequence). Here the CDR3 DNA reads TGTGCCAGTACCCCGGGGATCGAAGGAAACACCATATATTTT. It translates to CASTPGIEGNTIYF.

This sequence joins TRBV29-1 and TRBJ2-3, with D possibly matching TRBD1 (5 bases). Trimming removed 6 bases from V and 2 bases from J, with 12 bases in between. CDR1 and CDR2 (germline): SQVTM, ANQGSEA. The CDR3 is 13 residues long. For the CDR3, the DNA is TGCAGCGTCGTCGGACATTCCACAGATACGCAGTATTTT. Amino acid sequence: CSVVGHSTDTQYF.

The V gene is TRBV7-2, the J gene TRBJ1-4; weak D call: TRBD1 (6 bases). The CDR3 has 13 amino acids. Germline loops: CDR1 SGHTA, CDR2 FQGNSA. With 5 bases removed from V and 7 bases from J, the gap between germline ends came to 11 bases. In DNA, the CDR3 is TGTGCCAGCAGCGACTCCAGGGGTGAAAAACTGTTTTTT. Its protein product is CASSDSRGEKLFF.

A word on this clone: The junction departs from the called germline gene at one end, perhaps through a read error. J is TRBJ1-1 and V is TRBV6-1; 9 bases line up with TRBD1. The V gene's germline CDR1 is MNHNS and CDR2 SASEGT. This CDR3 is 14 amino acids long. The CDR3, as DNA: TGTGCCAGCAATGAACAGGGGGCGGGCACTGAAGCTTTCTTT. It encodes CASNEQGAGTEAFF.

The V call is TRBV19, the J call TRBJ1-1, with 9 bases aligning to TRBD1. The CDR3 totals 15 residues. CDR1 LNHDA and CDR2 SQIVND come from the germline V gene (reference sequence). The V segment lost 4 bases and the J segment 7 bases; nucleotides outside the gene matches: 10. The CDR3 DNA sequence: TGTGCCAGTAGTAATTTATACAGGGGGCAAGGTGAAGCTTTCTTT. It is translated as CASSNLYRGQGEAFF. The whole variable domain, remainder taken from reference TRBV19 and TRBJ1-1, is DGGITQSPKYLFRKEGQNVTLSCEQNLNHDAMYWYRQDPGQGLRLIYYSQIVNDFQKGDIAEGYSVSREKKESFPLTVTSAQKNPTAFYLCASSNLYRGQGEAFFGQGTRLTVV.

This rearrangement joins TRBV7-6 to TRBJ2-7; TRBD1 matches at 7 bases. This CDR3 comprises 16 residues. The V gene end was trimmed by 5 bases and the J gene end by 0 bases; junction bases not matched to a gene: 10. Germline values: CDR1 SGHVS, CDR2 FNYEAQ. The CDR3 coding sequence is TGTGCCAGCAGCCCCATACAGGGGCCGACCTCCTACGAGCAGTACTTC. It codes for CASSPIQGPTSYEQYF. The entire variable domain, with the rest obtained from reference TRBV7-6 and TRBJ2-7, is as follows: GAGVSQSPRYKVTKRGQDVALRCDPISGHVSLYWYRQALGQGPEFLTYFNYEAQQDKSGLPNDRFSAERPEGSISTLTIQRTEQRDSAMYRCASSPIQGPTSYEQYFGPGTRLTVT.

The chain joins TRBV5-1 to TRBJ2-7; the match to TRBD1 covers 9 bases. The CDR3 is made up of 15 amino acids. Losses at the gene ends were 0 bases for V and 3 bases for J; bases not matched to a gene: 4. Germline V gene lookup returns CDR1 SGHRS and CDR2 YFSETQ. This CDR3 is CASSLGDRVFYEQYF. The CDR3 DNA follows: TGCGCCAGCAGCTTGGGGGACAGGGTATTCTACGAGCAGTACTTC.

The J gene is TRBJ2-3, the V gene TRBV4-2; D gene unclear. V shed 0 bases and J shed 0 bases, with 7 bases lying between them. CDR1 and CDR2 from the germline V gene are LGHNA and YNFKEQ. The CDR3 spans 15 residues. The CDR3 DNA sequence: TGTGCCAGCAGCCAAGAGGGCCGTAGCACAGATACGCAGTATTTT. Translation: CASSQEGRSTDTQYF.

The chain recombines TRBV27 with TRBJ2-3; unclear D gene. Trimming stripped 4 bases from V and 4 bases from J, with 18 bases between. The germline CDR1 and CDR2 sequences are MNHEY and SMNVEV (reference sequence). This CDR3 contains 16 residues. CDR3 bases: TGTGCCAGCAGTTCAATCCTCGGTGAGCTGGCAGATACGCAGTATTTT. Protein: CASSSILGELADTQYF.

The V and J genes are TRBV19 and TRBJ2-1; 8 nucleotides align to TRBD2. Per germline, CDR1 LNHDA and CDR2 SQIVND (reference sequence). This CDR3 is built from 15 residues. J gave up 3 bases and V 2 bases, and 3 bases lay outside the gene matches. The CDR3 loop reads CASSIKSGGYNEQFF. In DNA form, the CDR3 reads TGTGCCAGTAGTATAAAGAGCGGGGGCTACAATGAGCAGTTCTTC. The variable domain in full, with the rest retrieved from reference TRBV19 and TRBJ2-1, is DGGITQSPKYLFRKEGQNVTLSCEQNLNHDAMYWYRQDPGQGLRLIYYSQIVNDFQKGDIAEGYSVSREKKESFPLTVTSAQKNPTAFYLCASSIKSGGYNEQFFGPGTRLTVL.